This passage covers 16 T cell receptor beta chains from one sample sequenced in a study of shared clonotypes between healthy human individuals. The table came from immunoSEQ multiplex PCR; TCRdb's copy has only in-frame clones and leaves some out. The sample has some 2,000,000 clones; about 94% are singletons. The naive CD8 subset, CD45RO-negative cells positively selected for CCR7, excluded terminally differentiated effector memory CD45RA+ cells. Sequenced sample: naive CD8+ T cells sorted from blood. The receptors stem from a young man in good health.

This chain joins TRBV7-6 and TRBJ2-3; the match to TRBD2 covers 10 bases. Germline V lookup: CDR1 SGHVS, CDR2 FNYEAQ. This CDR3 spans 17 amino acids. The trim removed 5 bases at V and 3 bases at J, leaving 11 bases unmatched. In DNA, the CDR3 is TGTGCCAGCAGCATTAGCGGGGGGCCACTGTTGACAGATACGCAGTATTTT. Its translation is CASSISGGPLLTDTQYF.

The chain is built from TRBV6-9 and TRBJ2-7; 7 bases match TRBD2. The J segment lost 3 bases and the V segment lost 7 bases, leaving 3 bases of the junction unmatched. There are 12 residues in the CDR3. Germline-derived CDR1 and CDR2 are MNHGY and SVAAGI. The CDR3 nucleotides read TGTGCCAGCAAGGAGCGGGACTACGAGCAGTACTTC. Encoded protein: CASKERDYEQYF.

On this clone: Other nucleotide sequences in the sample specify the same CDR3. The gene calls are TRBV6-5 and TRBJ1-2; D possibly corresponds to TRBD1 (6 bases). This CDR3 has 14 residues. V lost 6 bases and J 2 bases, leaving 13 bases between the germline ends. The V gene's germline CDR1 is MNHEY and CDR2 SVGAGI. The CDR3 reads CASSQGGENYGYTF. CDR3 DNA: TGTGCCAGCAGCCAAGGGGGGGAGAACTATGGCTACACCTTC.

CDR3 residues: CASSLGDFTEAFF. The CDR3 bases are TGTGCCAGCAGCTTGGGGGACTTCACTGAAGCTTTCTTT. The chain combines TRBV5-5 with TRBJ1-1; a weak D match, TRBD1 (5 bases). The CDR3 runs to 13 residues. V dropped 0 bases and J dropped 4 bases, with 7 bases sitting between them. CDR1 SGHKS and CDR2 YYEKEE come from the germline V gene (reference sequence).

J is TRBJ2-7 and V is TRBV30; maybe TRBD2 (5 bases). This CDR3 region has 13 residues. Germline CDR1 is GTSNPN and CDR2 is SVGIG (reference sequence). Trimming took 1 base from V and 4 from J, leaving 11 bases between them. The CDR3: CAWSGREKYEQYF. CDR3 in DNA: TGTGCCTGGAGTGGAAGGGAGAAATACGAGCAGTACTTC.

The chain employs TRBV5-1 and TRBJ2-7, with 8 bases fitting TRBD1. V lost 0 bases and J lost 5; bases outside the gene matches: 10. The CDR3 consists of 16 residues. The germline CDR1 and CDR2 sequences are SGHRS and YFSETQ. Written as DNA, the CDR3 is TGCGCCAGCAGCTTGGCCCAAGGGCAGGGGGCAAACGAGCAGTACTTC. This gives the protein CASSLAQGQGANEQYF.

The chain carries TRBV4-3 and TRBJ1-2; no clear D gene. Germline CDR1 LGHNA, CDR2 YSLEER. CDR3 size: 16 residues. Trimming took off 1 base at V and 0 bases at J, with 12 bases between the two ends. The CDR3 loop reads CASSQGAVQPNYGYTF. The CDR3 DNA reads TGCGCCAGCAGCCAAGGGGCTGTACAACCTAACTATGGCTACACCTTC.

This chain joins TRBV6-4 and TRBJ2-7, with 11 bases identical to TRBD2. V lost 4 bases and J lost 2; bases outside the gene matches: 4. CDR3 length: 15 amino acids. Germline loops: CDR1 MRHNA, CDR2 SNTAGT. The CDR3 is CASSVAGGVPYEQYF. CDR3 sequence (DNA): TGTGCCAGCAGTGTAGCGGGAGGGGTACCCTACGAGCAGTACTTC.

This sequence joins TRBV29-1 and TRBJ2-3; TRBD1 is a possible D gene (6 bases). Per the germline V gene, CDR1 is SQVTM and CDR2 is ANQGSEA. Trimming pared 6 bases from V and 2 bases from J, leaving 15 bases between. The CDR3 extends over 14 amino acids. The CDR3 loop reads CSVDGAGDTDTQYF. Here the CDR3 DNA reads TGCAGCGTCGATGGGGCAGGGGACACAGATACGCAGTATTTT.

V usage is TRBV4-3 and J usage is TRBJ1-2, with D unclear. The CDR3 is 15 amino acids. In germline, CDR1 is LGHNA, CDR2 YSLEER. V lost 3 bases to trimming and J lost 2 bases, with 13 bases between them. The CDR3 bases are TGCGCCAGCAGCCAGGGCAGGACCCTCAACTATGGCTACACCTTC. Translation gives CASSQGRTLNYGYTF.

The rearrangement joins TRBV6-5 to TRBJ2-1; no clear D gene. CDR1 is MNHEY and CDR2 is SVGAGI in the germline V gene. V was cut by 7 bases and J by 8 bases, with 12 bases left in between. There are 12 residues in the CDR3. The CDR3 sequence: CASTNPEDEQFF. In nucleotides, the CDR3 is TGTGCCAGCACCAACCCTGAGGATGAGCAGTTCTTC.

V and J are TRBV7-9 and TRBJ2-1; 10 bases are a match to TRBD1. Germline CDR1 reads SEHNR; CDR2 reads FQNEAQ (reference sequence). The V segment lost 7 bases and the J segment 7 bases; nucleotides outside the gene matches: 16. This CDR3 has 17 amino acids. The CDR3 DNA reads TGTGCCAGCACCACAAGCCCGGGACAGGGGTTCTTTAATGAGCAGTTCTTC. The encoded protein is CASTTSPGQGFFNEQFF.

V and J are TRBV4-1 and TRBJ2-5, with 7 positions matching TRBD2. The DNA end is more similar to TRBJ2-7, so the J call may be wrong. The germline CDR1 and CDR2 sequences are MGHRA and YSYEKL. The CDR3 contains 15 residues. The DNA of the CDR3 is TGCGCCAGCAGCCAAACGGGGGGAGGAAGCTACGAGCAGTACTTC. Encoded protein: CASSQTGGGSYEQYF.

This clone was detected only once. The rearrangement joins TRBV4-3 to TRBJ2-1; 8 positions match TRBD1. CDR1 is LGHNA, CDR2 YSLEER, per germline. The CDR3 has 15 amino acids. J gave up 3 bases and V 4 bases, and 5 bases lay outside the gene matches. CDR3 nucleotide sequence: TGCGCCAGCAGCCCCGACAGGGGTATCTACAATGAGCAGTTCTTC. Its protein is CASSPDRGIYNEQFF.

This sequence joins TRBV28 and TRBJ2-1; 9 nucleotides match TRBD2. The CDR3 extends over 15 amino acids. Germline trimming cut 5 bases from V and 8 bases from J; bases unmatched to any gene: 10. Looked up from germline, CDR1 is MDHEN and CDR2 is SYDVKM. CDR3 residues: CASSADSGGFDEQFF. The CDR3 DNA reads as TGTGCCAGCAGTGCGGATAGCGGGGGTTTTGATGAGCAGTTCTTC.

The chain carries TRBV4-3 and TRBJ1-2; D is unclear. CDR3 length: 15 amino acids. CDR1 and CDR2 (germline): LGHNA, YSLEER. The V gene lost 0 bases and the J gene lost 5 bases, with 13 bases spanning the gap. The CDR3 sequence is CASSQDRQSYYGYTF. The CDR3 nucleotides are TGCGCCAGCAGCCAAGATCGGCAGTCTTATTATGGCTACACCTTC.